This TCR beta chain was identified during a study of shared clonotypes between healthy human individuals (dated by TCRdb to the early 2020s). For the wider study: A couple of women and three men aged 18 to 49 years were included in the cohort. For each donor, CD4 naive and CD4 memory were each run on three plates, CD8 naive on two plates, and CD8 memory on one plate. The study deeply sequenced blood TCR repertoires of 5 or 6 healthy adults to estimate repertoire size and the extent of clonotype sharing between individuals. Libraries were prepared and TCR repertoires were sequenced by different laboratories using diverse techniques, in order to increase sequencing depth and limit assay-specific biases. Leukapheresis yielded between about 0.85 and 9 billion PBMCs per donor. Findings and caveats that apply to the study as a whole: Pairwise subsampling led to the expectation that sequencing depth would affect the degree of clonotype sharing among donors. Sampling was restricted to blood, and TCR repertoires in tissues likely differ from the TCR repertoires found in blood. Across a few donors, about 5.2% of naive CD4, 3% to 4% of naive CD8, 2.3% of memory CD4, and under 0.45% of memory CD8 clonotypes were shared. Even with the large sequencing depth, rarefaction of the sorted-subset datasets indicated that sequencing was incomplete. Because the study included a small number of donors, the genetic and exposure-history diversity represented was limited. Compared with non-shared clonotypes, clonotypes shared by all four sorted-subset donors had higher generation probabilities. Larger estimated clonotype richness was generally found for naive subsets than for memory subsets.

Donors were healthy HIV-negative adults with no recently reported acute infections or vaccinations. All donors were Caucasian adults living in Nashville, Tennessee, USA. CD4+ T cells were enriched by magnetic negative selection, after which naive cells were positively selected on CD45RA and the negative fraction was taken as the memory subset. After blood collection by leukapheresis, PBMCs were isolated using Ficoll-Histopaque density gradient centrifugation and then cryopreserved in the vapor phase of liquid nitrogen. Purity and quantity of every magnetically sorted T cell population were checked by analytical flow cytometry. Genomic DNA was isolated from each sorted fraction and quantified by UV absorbance on a Nanodrop 2000c. With respect to this clone: The target of this receptor is not known. Base qualities are not recorded, but no much larger clone differs from it by a single base.

The germline V and J ends show losses of 6 bases and 1 base respectively, and no gene match explains 6 bases of the junction. CDR1 and CDR2 (SGHTA, FQGNSA) derive from the germline V gene. The CDR3, cysteine through phenylalanine, is 16 amino acids long. Only CDR3 DNA is held: 48 bases, read in frame from base 1. Using the deep immunoSEQ assay, multiplex PCR amplified TCR CDR3 regions from genomic DNA. Extracted genomic DNA from each cell subset was spread evenly across all wells of several immunoSEQ 96-well plates, with each plate serving as a replicate. Each replicate PCR for sorted subsets received about 180 ng genomic DNA, equal to about 30,000 T cell genomes. Purified libraries were measured with a Qubit 3.0 fluorometer, size-checked on a Bioanalyzer 2100, and measured again with the KAPA Library Quantification kit. Every immunoSEQ 96-well plate was sequenced on a separate single-read 150-cycle Illumina NextSeq 550 flow cell. The source study handled its data this way. Because the immunoSEQ output held only junctional sequences and lacked quality scores, the filtering could not match the filtering applied to full-length reads. Sequences were annotated with PyIR, a Python wrapper for IgBLAST v1.9, using IMGT germline references to assign V/J genes and CDR3. Reads with weak V/J assignments (E-value above 1e-6), missing CDR3, stop codons, out-of-frame junctions, or ambiguous translated residues were removed. V3J clonotypes were defined as sequences sharing an identical inferred V gene, J gene, and CDR3 amino acid sequence. Percentage overlap between repertoires was computed as shared unique clonotypes divided by the size of the smaller repertoire. Repertoire richness was assessed with RTK rarefaction, the Chao1 estimator, and Recon v2.1 estimates of unobserved clonotypes. Generation probabilities were computed with OLGA for all TCRbeta clonotypes obtained by the gDNA method from a few donors. This is the immuneACCESS table as TCRdb keeps it, with only in-frame sequences that have V and J called. A part of the clones is gone; compared with another copy, unresolved V genes explain less than half, and the rest is unexplained. D and trimming come from the DNA, and the V and J calls and clone size come from that table. Present in this sample are approximately 240,000 clones, about 65% of which were seen just once. More than 9.5% of the sample goes to the ten largest clones.

The sequence joins TRBV7-2 to TRBJ2-1, and 10 junction bases match TRBD2. Specimen: memory CD4+ T cells sorted from blood. The meaning of the sample's cell subset or site label: CD45RA-negative fraction. The source is a man in his thirties or forties in good health. Here is the DNA: TGTGCCAGCAGTTATCAAGCGGGAGGGTCCTACAATGAGCAGTTCTTC. Protein translation: CASSYQAGGSYNEQFF.